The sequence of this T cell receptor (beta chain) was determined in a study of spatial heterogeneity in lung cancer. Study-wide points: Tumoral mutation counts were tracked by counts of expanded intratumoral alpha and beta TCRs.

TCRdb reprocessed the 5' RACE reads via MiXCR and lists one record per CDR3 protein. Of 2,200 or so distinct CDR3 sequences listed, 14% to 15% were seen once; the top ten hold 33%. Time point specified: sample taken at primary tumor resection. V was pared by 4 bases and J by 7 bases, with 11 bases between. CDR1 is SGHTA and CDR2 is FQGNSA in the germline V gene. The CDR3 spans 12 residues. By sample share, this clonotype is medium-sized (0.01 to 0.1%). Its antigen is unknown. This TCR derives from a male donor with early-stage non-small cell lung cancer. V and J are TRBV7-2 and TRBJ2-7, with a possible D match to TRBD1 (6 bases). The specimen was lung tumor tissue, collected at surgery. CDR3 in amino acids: CASSSTGQEQYF. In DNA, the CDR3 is TGTGCCAGCAGCTCAACAGGGCAAGAGCAGTACTTC.